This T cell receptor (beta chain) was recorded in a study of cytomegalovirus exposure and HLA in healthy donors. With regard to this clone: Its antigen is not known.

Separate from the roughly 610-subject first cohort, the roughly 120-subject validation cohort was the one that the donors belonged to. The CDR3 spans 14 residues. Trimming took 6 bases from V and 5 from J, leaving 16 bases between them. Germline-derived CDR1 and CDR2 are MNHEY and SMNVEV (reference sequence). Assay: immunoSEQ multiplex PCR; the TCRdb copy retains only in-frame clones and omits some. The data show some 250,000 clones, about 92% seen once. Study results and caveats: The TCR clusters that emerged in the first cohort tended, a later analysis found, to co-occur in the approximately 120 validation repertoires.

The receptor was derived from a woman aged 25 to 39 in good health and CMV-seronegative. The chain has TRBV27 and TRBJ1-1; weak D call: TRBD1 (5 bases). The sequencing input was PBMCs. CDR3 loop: CASSWSYGGTEAFF. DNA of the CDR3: TGTGCCAGCAGCTGGTCGTACGGGGGGACTGAAGCTTTCTTT.